One and the same sample provided the 20 T cell receptor beta chains below, sequenced in a study of PD-L1 blockade in urothelial cancer. Data came from immunoSEQ multiplex PCR; TCRdb stores just in-frame clones and leaves some out. The table records more than 45,000 clones, approximately 80% of them present only once. Sequencing was performed on PBMCs, taken around atezolizumab (anti-PD-L1) treatment. These receptors were obtained from a man between 65 and 85 years old with urothelial cancer.

V and J are TRBV19 and TRBJ1-4, with 8 bases lining up with TRBD1. CDR3 length: 14 residues. Unmatched junction bases numbered 1, after V lost 3 bases and J lost 4 bases. Germline V lookup: CDR1 LNHDA, CDR2 SQIVND (reference sequence). CDR3 nucleotides: TGTGCCAGTAGTATGGGACAGGTTAATGAAAAACTGTTTTTT. It specifies CASSMGQVNEKLFF. The complete variable domain, with remaining parts taken from reference TRBV19 and TRBJ1-4, reads DGGITQSPKYLFRKEGQNVTLSCEQNLNHDAMYWYRQDPGQGLRLIYYSQIVNDFQKGDIAEGYSVSREKKESFPLTVTSAQKNPTAFYLCASSMGQVNEKLFFGSGTQLSVL.

The count of this clone is one. The gene calls are TRBV5-1 and TRBJ2-3; D is possibly TRBD2 (6 bases). The germline V gene has CDR1 SGHRS and CDR2 YFSETQ. Trimming stripped 7 bases from V and 2 bases from J, with 17 bases between. The CDR3 consists of 15 residues. The CDR3: CASHGGSGYTDTQYF. The CDR3 DNA reads as TGCGCCAGCCACGGGGGTAGCGGTTACACAGATACGCAGTATTTT.

The V and J genes are TRBV7-9 and TRBJ2-1; TRBD2 agrees at 7 bases. Germline CDR1 and CDR2: SEHNR and FQNEAQ (reference sequence). Trimming cost V 3 bases and J 5 bases; bases outside gene matches: 4. The CDR3 covers 14 residues. The CDR3 DNA follows: TGTGCCAGCAGCTTGATGGGAGGGGACAATGAGCAGTTCTTC. Protein: CASSLMGGDNEQFF.

The chain is built from TRBV7-2 and TRBJ2-7, with unresolved D. Trimming left V 1 base short and J 8 bases short, with 15 bases between. This CDR3 is built from 14 residues. Germline-derived CDR1 and CDR2 are SGHTA and FQGNSA. The CDR3 region has the DNA TGTGCCAGCAGCTTAGTATCGCTAGGAAGGCAGCAGTACTTC. This sequence encodes CASSLVSLGRQQYF.

J is TRBJ2-2 and V is TRBV2; maybe TRBD1 (5 bases). The V gene's germline CDR1 is SNHLY and CDR2 FYNNEI. Trimming removed 5 bases from V and 0 bases from J, with 13 bases in between. There are 16 residues in the CDR3. The CDR3 here is CASSSDSLTNTGELFF. In DNA, the CDR3 is TGTGCCAGCAGTTCCGACAGCCTAACGAACACCGGGGAGCTGTTTTTT. Full variable domain (outside the CDR3, taken from reference TRBV2 and TRBJ2-2): EPEVTQTPSHQVTQMGQEVILRCVPISNHLYFYWYRQILGQKVEFLVSFYNNEISEKSEIFDDQFSVERPDGSNFTLKIRSTKLEDSAMYFCASSSDSLTNTGELFFGEGSRLTVL.

The V gene is TRBV12-5, the J gene TRBJ2-5, with D perhaps matching TRBD2 (6 bases). V dropped 2 bases and J dropped 5 bases, with 15 bases sitting between them. The CDR3 length is 15 residues. Per germline, CDR1 LGHNT and CDR2 FRNRAP. This CDR3 is CASGLTGSGWETQYF. In DNA form, the CDR3 reads TGTGCTAGTGGTTTGACTGGTAGCGGCTGGGAGACCCAGTACTTC.

CDR3 coding DNA: TGTGCCAGTACACCATGGGACTCGGGCTCCTACGAGCAGTACTTC. Translating gives CASTPWDSGSYEQYF. The chain has TRBV7-9 and TRBJ2-7; TRBD2 is a possible D gene (6 bases). The germline gives CDR1 SEHNR, CDR2 FQNEAQ (reference sequence). The V end lost 9 bases, the J end lost 0 bases, and 18 bases lay between the germline ends. The CDR3 runs to 15 residues.

This clone was recorded a few times. V gene TRBV7-9 combines with J gene TRBJ1-1; D not resolved. Germline V CDR1 and CDR2: SEHNR, FQNEAQ (reference sequence). The CDR3 length is 12 residues. Deletions cut 4 bases from V and 10 bases from J, with 13 bases between. In DNA form, the CDR3 reads TGTGCCAGCAGCTCGAGAGGCCCAATAGCTTTCTTT. Protein: CASSSRGPIAFF.

The V and J genes are TRBV6-5 and TRBJ2-7; 13 bases are shared with TRBD2. The CDR3 consists of 15 residues. With 5 bases clipped from V and 5 bases from J, the junction kept 6 bases outside the gene matches. CDR1 and CDR2 (germline): MNHEY, SVGAGI. In DNA form, the CDR3 reads TGTGCCAGCAGTCGATGGACTAGCGGGAGAAACGAGCAGTACTTC. Encoded protein: CASSRWTSGRNEQYF.

The chain employs TRBV11-2 and TRBJ2-7; 12 bases match TRBD1. Germline trimming cut 5 bases from V and 5 bases from J; bases unmatched to any gene: 4. Germline assignment: CDR1 SGHAT and CDR2 FQNNGV. The CDR3 has 14 amino acids. CDR3 amino acids: CASSPGTGGHEQYF. The CDR3 DNA follows: TGTGCCAGCAGCCCCGGGACAGGGGGCCACGAGCAGTACTTC.

This rearrangement joins TRBV23-1 to TRBJ2-7; D possibly corresponds to TRBD2 (6 bases). TRBV23-1 is an open reading frame, and its role is uncertain. V lost 6 bases, J lost 3 bases, and 15 bases lay in between. The CDR3 has 14 residues. CDR3 sequence reads: CASRNYGGSYEQYF. The CDR3 coding sequence is TGCGCCAGCAGGAACTATGGGGGGAGCTACGAGCAGTACTTC.

A word on this clone: This may come from a read error, since a much larger clone is one base off. Other DNA sequences in this specimen translate into the identical CDR3. V is TRBV29-1 and J is TRBJ2-5; D is ambiguous. Trimming left V 3 bases short and J 2 bases short, with 4 bases between. This CDR3 region has 11 residues. CDR1 SQVTM and CDR2 ANQGSEA come from the germline V gene. CDR3 DNA: TGCAGCGTTGAGCGTCAAGAGACCCAGTACTTC. This sequence encodes CSVERQETQYF.

The rearrangement links TRBV5-1 to TRBJ1-1; 9 nucleotides match TRBD1. Germline loops: CDR1 SGHRS, CDR2 YFSETQ. Trimming cost V 9 bases and J 4 bases; bases outside gene matches: 13. This CDR3 comprises 15 residues. The CDR3 reads CATSPGQGGLTEAFF. The DNA of the CDR3 is TGCGCCACCTCCCCGGGACAGGGCGGCCTCACTGAAGCTTTCTTT.

The chain employs TRBV5-6 and TRBJ2-1, with 11 bases that match TRBD2. This CDR3 region has 16 residues. V gave up 2 bases and J gave up 6 bases; unmatched junction bases: 7. The germline gives CDR1 SGHDT, CDR2 YYEEEE. The CDR3 loop reads CASSFQTSGIGNEQFF. The CDR3 DNA sequence: TGTGCCAGCAGCTTCCAGACTAGCGGGATAGGCAATGAGCAGTTCTTC.

J is TRBJ2-1 and V is TRBV7-2; 8 bases fit TRBD2. From germline, CDR1 is SGHTA and CDR2 FQGNSA. This CDR3 has 16 residues. J was trimmed by 2 bases and V by 1 base; bases with no gene match: 4. The CDR3 DNA reads as TGTGCCAGCAGCTTAGGTAGCGGGATTACCTACAATGAGCAGTTCTTC. Amino acid sequence: CASSLGSGITYNEQFF. The full variable domain, in which reference TRBV7-2 and TRBJ2-1 provide the parts outside the CDR3, is GAGVSQSPSNKVTEKGKDVELRCDPISGHTALYWYRQSLGQGLEFLIYFQGNSAPDKSGLPSDRFSAERTGGSVSTLTIQRTQQEDSAVYLCASSLGSGITYNEQFFGPGTRLTVL.

The chain is built from TRBV10-2 and TRBJ2-1, with 9 bases matching TRBD2. This CDR3 has 16 residues. V gave up 2 bases and J gave up 6 bases; unmatched junction bases: 8. Germline-derived CDR1 and CDR2 are WSHSY and SAAADI. This chain's CDR3 is CASSERGLTSGNEQFF. CDR3 coding DNA: TGCGCCAGCAGTGAGCGGGGCTTGACTAGCGGCAATGAGCAGTTCTTC.

CDR3 sequence: CAARDRENTEAFF. In DNA, the CDR3 is TGTGCCGCCCGGGACAGGGAAAACACTGAAGCTTTCTTT. This chain uses TRBV10-3 with TRBJ1-1, with 9 bases that match TRBD1. With 11 bases clipped from V and 2 bases from J, the junction kept 6 bases outside the gene matches. From germline, CDR1 is ENHRY and CDR2 SYGVKD. The CDR3 runs 13 residues.

The DNA for the CDR3 is TGCAGCGTTGAAGAGAGCCGGGACAGCTCCTACAATGAGCAGTTCTTC. Protein: CSVEESRDSSYNEQFF. The gene calls are TRBV29-1 and TRBJ2-1, with TRBD1 matching 7 bases. The CDR3 spans 16 residues. Germline assignment: CDR1 SQVTM and CDR2 ANQGSEA. V lost 0 bases and J lost 0; bases outside the gene matches: 5.

About this clone: At the DNA level, this CDR3 is encoded by other sequences in the same sample as well. The chain joins TRBV5-6 to TRBJ2-7; 7 positions match TRBD1. Germline V gene data show CDR1 as SGHDT and CDR2 as YYEEEE. J gave up 0 bases and V 0 bases, and 3 bases lay outside the gene matches. The CDR3 is 15 residues long. As DNA, the CDR3 is TGTGCCAGCAGCTTGGGGACAGGAGTCTCCTACGAGCAGTACTTC. Its translation: CASSLGTGVSYEQYF.

V and J are TRBV6-5 and TRBJ2-1, with a possible D match to TRBD2 (6 bases). V was trimmed by 4 bases and J by 0 bases, leaving 10 bases between them. The length of the CDR3 is 15 residues. Germline V gives CDR1 MNHEY, CDR2 SVGAGI. CDR3 in amino acids: CASSSPSASYNEQFF. CDR3 sequence (DNA): TGTGCCAGCAGTTCCCCTAGCGCCTCCTACAATGAGCAGTTCTTC.